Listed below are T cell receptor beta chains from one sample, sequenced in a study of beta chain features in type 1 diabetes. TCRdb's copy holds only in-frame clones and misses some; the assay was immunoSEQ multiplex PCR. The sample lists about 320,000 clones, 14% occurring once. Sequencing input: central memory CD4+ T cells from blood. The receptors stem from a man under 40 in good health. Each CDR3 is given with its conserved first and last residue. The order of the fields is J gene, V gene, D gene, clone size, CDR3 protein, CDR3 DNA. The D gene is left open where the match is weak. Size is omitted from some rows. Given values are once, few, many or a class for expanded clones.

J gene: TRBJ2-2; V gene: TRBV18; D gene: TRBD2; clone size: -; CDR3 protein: CASSRFREGQHGELFF; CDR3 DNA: TGTGCCAGCTCACGGTTCCGGGAGGGCCAGCACGGGGAGCTGTTTTTT
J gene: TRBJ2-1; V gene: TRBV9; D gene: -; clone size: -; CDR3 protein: CASSVVGSNQPNEQFF; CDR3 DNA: TGTGCCAGCAGCGTTGTAGGCAGCAATCAACCCAATGAGCAGTTCTTC
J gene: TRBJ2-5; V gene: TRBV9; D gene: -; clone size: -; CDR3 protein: CASSVGPTAETQYF; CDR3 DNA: TGTGCCAGCAGCGTCGGGCCCACGGCAGAGACCCAGTACTTC
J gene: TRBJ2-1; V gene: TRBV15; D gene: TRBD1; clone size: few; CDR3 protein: CATSSRPGQGRDEQFF; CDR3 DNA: TGTGCCACCAGCAGCCGGCCGGGACAGGGGCGAGATGAGCAGTTCTTC
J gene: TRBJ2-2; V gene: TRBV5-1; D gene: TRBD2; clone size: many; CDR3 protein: CASSHRLANTGELFF; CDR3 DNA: TGCGCCAGCAGCCACAGACTAGCCAACACCGGGGAGCTGTTTTTT
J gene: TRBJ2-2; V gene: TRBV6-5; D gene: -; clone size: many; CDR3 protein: CASSYLRDAGELFF; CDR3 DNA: TGTGCCAGCAGTTACCTCAGGGACGCCGGGGAGCTGTTTTTT
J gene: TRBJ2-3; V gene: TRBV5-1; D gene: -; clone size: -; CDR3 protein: CASSSGTTSTDTQYF; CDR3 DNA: TGCGCCAGCAGCTCCGGGACAACTAGCACAGATACGCAGTATTTT
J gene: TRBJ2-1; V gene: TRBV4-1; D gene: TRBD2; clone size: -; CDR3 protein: CASTADPWTSGYNEQFF; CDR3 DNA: TGCGCCAGCACCGCCGATCCCTGGACTAGCGGATACAATGAGCAGTTCTTC
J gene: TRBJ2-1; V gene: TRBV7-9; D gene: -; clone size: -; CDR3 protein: CAAHGPGSFSDEQFF; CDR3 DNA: TGTGCCGCCCATGGCCCAGGGTCGTTTAGCGATGAGCAGTTCTTC
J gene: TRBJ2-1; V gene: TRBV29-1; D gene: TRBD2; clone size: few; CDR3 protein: CSVASGISYNEQFF; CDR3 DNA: TGCAGCGTTGCTAGCGGGATCTCCTACAATGAGCAGTTCTTC
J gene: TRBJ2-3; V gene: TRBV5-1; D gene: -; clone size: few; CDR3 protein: CASSFGFGRTTDTQYF; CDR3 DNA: TGCGCCAGCAGCTTCGGGTTCGGCCGGACCACAGATACGCAGTATTTT
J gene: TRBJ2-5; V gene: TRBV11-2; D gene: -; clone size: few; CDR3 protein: CASSQWGGDQETQYF; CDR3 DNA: TGTGCCAGCAGTCAATGGGGCGGGGACCAGGAGACCCAGTACTTC
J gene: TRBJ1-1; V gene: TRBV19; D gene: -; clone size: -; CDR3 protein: CASAGSRFTEAFF; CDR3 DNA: TGTGCCAGCGCGGGCTCTAGGTTCACTGAAGCTTTCTTT
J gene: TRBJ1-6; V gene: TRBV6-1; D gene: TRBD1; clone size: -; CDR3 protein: CASSEAAGGGRNSPLHF; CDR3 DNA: TGTGCCAGCAGTGAAGCTGCAGGGGGCGGTAGGAATTCACCCCTCCACTTT
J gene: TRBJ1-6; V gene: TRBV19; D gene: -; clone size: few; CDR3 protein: CASRPQGDGNSPLHF; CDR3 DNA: TGTGCCAGTAGGCCACAGGGTGACGGGAATTCACCCCTCCACTTT
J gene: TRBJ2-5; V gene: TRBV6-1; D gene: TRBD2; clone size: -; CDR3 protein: CATWDWGGSETQYF; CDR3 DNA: TGTGCCACCTGGGACTGGGGGGGGTCAGAGACCCAGTACTTC
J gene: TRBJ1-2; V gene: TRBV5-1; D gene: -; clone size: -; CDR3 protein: CASSLEAGGGYTF; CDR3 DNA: TGCGCCAGCAGCTTGGAGGCCGGAGGGGGCTACACCTTC
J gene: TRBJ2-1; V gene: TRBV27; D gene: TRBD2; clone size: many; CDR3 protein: CASGALAVRYNEQFF; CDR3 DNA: TGTGCCAGCGGAGCCCTAGCGGTTCGCTACAATGAGCAGTTCTTC
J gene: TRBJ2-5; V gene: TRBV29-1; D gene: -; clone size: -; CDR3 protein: CSVEVGTQETQYF; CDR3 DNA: TGCAGCGTTGAGGTCGGAACCCAAGAGACCCAGTACTTC
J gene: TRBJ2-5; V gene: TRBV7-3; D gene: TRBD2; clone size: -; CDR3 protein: CASSPWGLAAQETQYF; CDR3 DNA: TGTGCCAGCAGCCCGTGGGGACTAGCGGCCCAAGAGACCCAGTACTTC
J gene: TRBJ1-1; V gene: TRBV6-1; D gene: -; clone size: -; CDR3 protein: CASSGLTGSTEAFF; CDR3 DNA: TGTGCCAGCAGTGGACTTACAGGGAGCACTGAAGCTTTCTTT
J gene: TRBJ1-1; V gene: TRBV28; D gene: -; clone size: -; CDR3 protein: CASSLGVVGNTEAFF; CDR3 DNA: TGTGCCAGCAGTTTGGGGGTCGTAGGGAACACTGAAGCTTTCTTT
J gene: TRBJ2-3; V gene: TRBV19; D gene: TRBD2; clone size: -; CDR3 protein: CASSIGTSGTDTQYF; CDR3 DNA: TGTGCCAGTAGTATTGGGACTAGCGGCACAGATACGCAGTATTTT
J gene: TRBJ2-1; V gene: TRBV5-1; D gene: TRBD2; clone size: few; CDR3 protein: CASSFGLAGSYQKGEQFF; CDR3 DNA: TGCGCCAGCAGCTTTGGGCTAGCGGGATCTTACCAAAAGGGTGAGCAGTTCTTC
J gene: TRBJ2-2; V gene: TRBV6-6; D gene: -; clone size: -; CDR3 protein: CASSRVVRETGELFF; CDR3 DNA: TGTGCCAGCAGTCGCGTCGTGCGCGAGACCGGGGAGCTGTTTTTT
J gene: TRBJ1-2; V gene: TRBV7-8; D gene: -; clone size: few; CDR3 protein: CASSPGHNNYGYTF; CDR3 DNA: TGTGCCAGCAGCCCGGGACACAATAACTATGGCTACACCTTC
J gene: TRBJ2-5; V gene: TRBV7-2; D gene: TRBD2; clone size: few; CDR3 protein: CASSRGLAEETQYF; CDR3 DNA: TGTGCCAGCAGCCGGGGACTAGCGGAAGAGACCCAGTACTTC
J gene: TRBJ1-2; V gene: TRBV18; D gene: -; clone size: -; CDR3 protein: CASSPPSAGANYGYTF; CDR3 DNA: TGTGCCAGCTCACCTCCGAGTGCAGGGGCGAACTATGGCTACACCTTC